The rows below give T cell receptor beta chains drawn from one sample of a study of OX40 agonist ivuxolimab in advanced cancers. Some clones are missing from TCRdb's copy, which holds only in-frame ones; the method was immunoSEQ multiplex PCR. The sample shows about 72,000 clones, approximately 86% of them seen only once. The sample here was CD4+ or CD8+ T cells sorted from blood, taken in a trial of the OX40 agonist ivuxolimab. The origin of the receptors is an adult with an advanced solid tumor such as melanoma, head and neck, liver or kidney cancer. Both conserved end residues are part of each CDR3. A D gene is named only where the DNA matches it firmly. Not all rows give a size; the values are once, few, many and, for expanded clones, a class.

size,J,V,D,CDR3,DNA
.,TRBJ1-1,TRBV5-1,TRBD1,CASSLGLTGSNTEAFF,TGCGCCAGCAGCTTGGGGTTGACAGGGTCGAACACTGAAGCTTTCTTT
.,TRBJ2-1,TRBV7-6,.,CASSRSISANEQFF,TGTGCCAGCAGCCGGAGTATTTCGGCCAATGAGCAGTTCTTC
.,TRBJ1-1,TRBV9,TRBD1,CASSSGGSVNTEAFF,TGTGCCAGCAGCTCAGGGGGGTCAGTGAACACTGAAGCTTTCTTT
.,TRBJ1-2,TRBV28,TRBD1,CASSADRGAGYTF,TGTGCCAGCAGTGCAGACAGGGGGGCTGGCTACACCTTC
.,TRBJ1-2,TRBV19,.,CASSIPGYSAGYTF,TGTGCCAGTAGTATCCCGGGTTACTCAGCTGGCTACACCTTC
.,TRBJ2-1,TRBV19,TRBD1,CASRFDRDNEQFF,TGTGCCAGTAGATTCGACAGGGACAATGAGCAGTTCTTC
few,TRBJ1-2,TRBV6-1,TRBD1,CASREGTGALYGYTF,TGTGCCAGCAGAGAAGGGACAGGGGCTCTCTATGGCTACACCTTC
few,TRBJ2-2,TRBV9,.,CASSTSSRANTGELFF,TGTGCCAGCAGCACCAGTAGTCGGGCTAACACCGGGGAGCTGTTTTTT
few,TRBJ1-5,TRBV30,.,CAWSAGSFGQPQHF,TGTGCCTGGAGTGCCGGATCCTTCGGGCAGCCCCAGCATTTT
.,TRBJ2-3,TRBV9,.,CASSAGTSTDTQYF,TGTGCCAGCAGCGCCGGGACTAGCACAGATACGCAGTATTTT
.,TRBJ1-1,TRBV2,TRBD1,CASSDEGAKTEAFF,TGTGCCAGCAGTGATGAGGGGGCAAAGACTGAAGCTTTCTTT
once,TRBJ1-2,TRBV28,.,CASSLQGGGSGYTF,TGTGCCAGCAGCTTACAGGGTGGGGGCAGCGGCTACACCTTC
.,TRBJ1-4,TRBV29-1,.,CSVEDSSTNEKLFF,TGCAGCGTTGAGGACAGCTCAACTAATGAAAAACTGTTTTTT
.,TRBJ1-4,TRBV10-3,TRBD1,CAISSGGNEKLFF,TGTGCCATCAGCTCAGGGGGTAATGAAAAACTGTTTTTT
.,TRBJ2-2,TRBV27,.,CASTGRGTGELFF,TGTGCCAGCACGGGAAGAGGAACCGGGGAGCTGTTTTTT
few,TRBJ1-1,TRBV30,.,CAWSSGHLFTEAFF,TGTGCCTGGAGTTCAGGACACCTTTTCACTGAAGCTTTCTTT
.,TRBJ1-1,TRBV12-5,.,CASAASAGNTEAFF,TGTGCTAGTGCCGCATCGGCGGGGAACACTGAAGCTTTCTTT
.,TRBJ2-7,TRBV6-5,TRBD1,CASSYSRDRAYEQYF,TGTGCCAGCAGTTACTCCCGGGACAGGGCCTACGAGCAGTACTTC
.,TRBJ2-1,TRBV20-1,.,CSVLGNEQFF,TGCAGTGTACTTGGGAATGAGCAGTTCTTC
.,TRBJ2-1,TRBV2,TRBD1,CASSSGTGVSQFF,TGTGCCAGCAGTTCCGGGACAGGGGTATCCCAGTTCTTC
.,TRBJ1-1,TRBV7-9,.,CASSIQGSAFF,TGTGCCAGCAGCATCCAGGGTAGCGCTTTCTTT
.,TRBJ2-5,TRBV4-1,TRBD2,CASSRTSGVQETQYF,TGCGCCAGCAGCCGGACTAGCGGGGTACAAGAGACCCAGTACTTC
.,TRBJ1-3,TRBV6-1,.,CASSEESTGGAGNTIYF,TGTGCCAGCAGTGAAGAGAGCACGGGGGGAGCTGGAAACACCATATATTTT
.,TRBJ1-2,TRBV2,.,CASSEATGGVYGYTF,TGTGCCAGCAGTGAAGCGACGGGGGGGGTCTATGGCTACACCTTC
.,TRBJ1-1,TRBV7-9,.,CASSSARAMNTEAFF,TGTGCCAGCAGCTCAGCCCGGGCCATGAACACTGAAGCTTTCTTT
.,TRBJ1-2,TRBV15,.,CATSSGSPASGYTF,TGTGCCACCAGCAGCGGGAGCCCAGCCAGCGGCTACACCTTC
.,TRBJ1-1,TRBV28,.,CASSFRRGWISEAFF,TGTGCCAGCAGTTTCCGCAGGGGATGGATATCTGAAGCTTTCTTT
.,TRBJ2-5,TRBV19,.,CASMKVGETQYF,TGTGCCAGTATGAAGGTTGGGGAGACCCAGTACTTC
.,TRBJ2-7,TRBV19,TRBD1,CASRLSGQGAYEQYF,TGTGCCAGTAGACTCTCCGGACAGGGGGCCTACGAGCAGTACTTC